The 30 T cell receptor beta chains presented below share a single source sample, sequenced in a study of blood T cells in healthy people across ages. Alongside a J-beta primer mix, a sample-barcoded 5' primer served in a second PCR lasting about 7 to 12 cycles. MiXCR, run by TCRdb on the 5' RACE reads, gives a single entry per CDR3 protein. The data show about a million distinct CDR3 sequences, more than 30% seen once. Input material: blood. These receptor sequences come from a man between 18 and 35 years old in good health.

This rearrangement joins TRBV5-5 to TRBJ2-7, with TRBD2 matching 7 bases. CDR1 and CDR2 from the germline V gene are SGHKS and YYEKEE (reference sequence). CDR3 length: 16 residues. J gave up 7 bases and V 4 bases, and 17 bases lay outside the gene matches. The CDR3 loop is CASSNYRGVKNNEQYF. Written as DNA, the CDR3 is TGTGCCAGCAGCAACTACCGGGGGGTCAAAAACAATGAGCAGTACTTC.

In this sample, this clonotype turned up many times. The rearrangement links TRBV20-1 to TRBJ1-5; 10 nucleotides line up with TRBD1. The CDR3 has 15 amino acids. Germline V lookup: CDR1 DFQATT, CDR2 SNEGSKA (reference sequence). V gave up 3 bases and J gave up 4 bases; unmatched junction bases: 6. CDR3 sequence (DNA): TGCAGTGCTAGGTGGGACAGGGGAGGAAATCAGCCCCAGCATTTT. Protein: CSARWDRGGNQPQHF.

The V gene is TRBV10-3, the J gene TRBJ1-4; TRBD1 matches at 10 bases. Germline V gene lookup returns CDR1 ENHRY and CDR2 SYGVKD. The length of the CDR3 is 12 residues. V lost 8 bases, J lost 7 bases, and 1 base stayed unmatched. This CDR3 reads CAIGTGVEKLFF. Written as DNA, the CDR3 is TGTGCCATCGGGACAGGGGTTGAAAAACTGTTTTTT.

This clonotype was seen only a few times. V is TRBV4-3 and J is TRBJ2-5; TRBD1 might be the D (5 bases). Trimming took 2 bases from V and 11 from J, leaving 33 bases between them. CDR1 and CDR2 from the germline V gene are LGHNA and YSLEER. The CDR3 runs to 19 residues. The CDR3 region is CASSQFHWARELYEDEQYF. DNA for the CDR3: TGCGCCAGCAGCCAATTTCATTGGGCCAGGGAATTATATGAGGATGAGCAGTACTTC.

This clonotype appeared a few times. CDR3 in DNA: TGTGCCAGCAGCCAAGATCACACCTCCTACAATGAGCAGTACTTC. Its protein is CASSQDHTSYNEQYF. V gene TRBV3-1 combines with J gene TRBJ2-1; D ambiguous. The J call may not be correct, given that the DNA end is closer to TRBJ2-7. The CDR3 spans 15 residues. CDR1 is LGHDT, CDR2 YNNKEL, per germline (reference sequence).

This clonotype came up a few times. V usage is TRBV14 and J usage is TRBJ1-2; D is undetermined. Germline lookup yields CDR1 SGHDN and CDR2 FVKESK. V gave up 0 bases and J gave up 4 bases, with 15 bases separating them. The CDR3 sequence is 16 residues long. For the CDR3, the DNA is TGTGCCAGCAGCCAAGATGATCCCAGACCGTTCTATGGCTACACCTTC. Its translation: CASSQDDPRPFYGYTF. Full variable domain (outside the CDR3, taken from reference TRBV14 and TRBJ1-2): EAGVTQFPSHSVIEKGQTVTLRCDPISGHDNLYWYRRVMGKEIKFLLHFVKESKQDESGMPNNRFLAERTGGTYSTLKVQPAELEDSGVYFCASSQDDPRPFYGYTFGSGTRLTVV.

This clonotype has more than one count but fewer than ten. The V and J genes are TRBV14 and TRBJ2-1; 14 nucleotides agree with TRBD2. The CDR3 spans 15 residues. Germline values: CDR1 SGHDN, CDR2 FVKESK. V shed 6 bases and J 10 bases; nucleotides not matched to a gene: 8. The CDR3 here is CASSPGLAGGSEQFF. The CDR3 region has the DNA TGTGCCAGCAGTCCAGGACTAGCGGGGGGATCAGAGCAGTTCTTC.

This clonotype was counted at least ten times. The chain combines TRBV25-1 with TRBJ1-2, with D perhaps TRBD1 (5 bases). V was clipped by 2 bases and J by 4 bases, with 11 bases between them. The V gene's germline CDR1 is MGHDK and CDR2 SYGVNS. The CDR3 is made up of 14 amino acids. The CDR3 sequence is CASSEAGLSYGYTF. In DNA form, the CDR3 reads TGTGCCAGCAGTGAAGCAGGGTTGAGCTATGGCTACACCTTC.

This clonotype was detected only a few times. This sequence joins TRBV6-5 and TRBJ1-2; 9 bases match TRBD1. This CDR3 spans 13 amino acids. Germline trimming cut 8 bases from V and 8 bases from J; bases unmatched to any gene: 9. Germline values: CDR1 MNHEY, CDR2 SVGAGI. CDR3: CASSLQGAVGYTF. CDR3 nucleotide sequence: TGTGCCAGCTCCCTACAGGGGGCAGTCGGCTACACCTTC.

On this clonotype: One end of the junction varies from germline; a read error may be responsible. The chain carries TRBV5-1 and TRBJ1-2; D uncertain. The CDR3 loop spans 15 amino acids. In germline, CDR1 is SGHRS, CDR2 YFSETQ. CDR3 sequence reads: CTSSLVAGENYGYTF. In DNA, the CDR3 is TGCACCAGCAGCTTGGTGGCAGGTGAAAACTATGGCTACACCTTC.

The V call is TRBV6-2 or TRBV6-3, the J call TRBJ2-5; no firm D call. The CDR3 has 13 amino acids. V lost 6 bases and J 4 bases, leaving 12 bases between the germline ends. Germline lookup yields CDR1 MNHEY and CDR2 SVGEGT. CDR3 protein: CASSRWGSETQYF. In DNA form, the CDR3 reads TGTGCCAGCAGCCGGTGGGGATCAGAGACCCAGTACTTC.

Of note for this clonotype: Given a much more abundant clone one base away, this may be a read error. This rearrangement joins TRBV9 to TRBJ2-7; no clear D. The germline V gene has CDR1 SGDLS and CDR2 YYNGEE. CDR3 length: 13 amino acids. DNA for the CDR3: TGTGCCAGCAACGTAGATCCGGGCTCCGAGCAGTACTTC. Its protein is CASNVDPGSEQYF.

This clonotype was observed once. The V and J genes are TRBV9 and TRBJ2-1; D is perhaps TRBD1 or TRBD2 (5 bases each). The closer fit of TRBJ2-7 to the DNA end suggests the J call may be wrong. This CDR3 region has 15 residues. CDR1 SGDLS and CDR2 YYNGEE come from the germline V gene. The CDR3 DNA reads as TGTGCCAGCAGCGTAGTGGGGGACCATTACAATGAGCAGTACTTC. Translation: CASSVVGDHYNEQYF.

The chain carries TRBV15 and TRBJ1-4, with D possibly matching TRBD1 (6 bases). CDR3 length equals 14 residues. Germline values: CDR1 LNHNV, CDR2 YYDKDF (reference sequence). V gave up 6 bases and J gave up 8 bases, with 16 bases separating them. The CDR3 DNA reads TGTGCCACCAGTCTGAGGGGGGGTGGCGAAAAACTGTTTTTT. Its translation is CATSLRGGGEKLFF. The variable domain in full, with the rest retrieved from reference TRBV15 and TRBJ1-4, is DAMVIQNPRYQVTQFGKPVTLSCSQTLNHNVMYWYQQKSSQAPKLLFHYYDKDFNNEADTPDNFQSRRPNTSFCFLDIRSPGLGDTAMYLCATSLRGGGEKLFFGSGTQLSVL.

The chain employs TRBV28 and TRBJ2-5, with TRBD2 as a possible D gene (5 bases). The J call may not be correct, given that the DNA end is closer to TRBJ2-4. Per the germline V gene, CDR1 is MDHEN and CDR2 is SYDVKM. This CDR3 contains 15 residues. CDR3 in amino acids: CASSLAGVVENIQYF. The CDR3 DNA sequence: TGTGCCAGCAGTTTAGCCGGGGTGGTGGAAAACATTCAGTACTTC.

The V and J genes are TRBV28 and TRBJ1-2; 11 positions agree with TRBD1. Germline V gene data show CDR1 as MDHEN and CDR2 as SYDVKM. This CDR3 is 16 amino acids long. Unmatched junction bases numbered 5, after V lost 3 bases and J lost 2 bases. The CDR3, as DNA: TGTGCCAGCAGTTTGGGGACAGGGGGAAGCAACTATGGCTACACCTTC. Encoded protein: CASSLGTGGSNYGYTF.

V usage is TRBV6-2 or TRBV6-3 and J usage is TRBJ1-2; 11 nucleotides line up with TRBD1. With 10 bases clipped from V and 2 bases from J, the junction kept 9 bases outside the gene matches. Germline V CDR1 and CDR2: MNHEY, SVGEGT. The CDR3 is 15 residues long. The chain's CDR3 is CATSRTGGGNYGYTF. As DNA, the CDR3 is TGTGCCACATCTCGGACAGGGGGCGGCAACTATGGCTACACCTTC.

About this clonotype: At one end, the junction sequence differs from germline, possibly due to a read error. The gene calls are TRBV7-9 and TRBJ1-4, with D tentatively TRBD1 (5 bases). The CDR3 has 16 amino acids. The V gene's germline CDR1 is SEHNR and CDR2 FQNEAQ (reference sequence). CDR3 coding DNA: TGTGCCAGCAGCTTTAGCTCCGGGACCGAGAATGAAAAACTGCTTTTT. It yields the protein CASSFSSGTENEKLLF.

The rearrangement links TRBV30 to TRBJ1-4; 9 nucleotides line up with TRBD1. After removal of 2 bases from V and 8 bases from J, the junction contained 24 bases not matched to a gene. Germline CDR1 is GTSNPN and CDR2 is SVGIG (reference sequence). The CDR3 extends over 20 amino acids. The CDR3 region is CAWSPYYPTGKWDRVEKLFF. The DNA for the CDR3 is TGTGCCTGGAGTCCATACTACCCGACAGGGAAGTGGGACAGGGTAGAAAAACTGTTTTTT. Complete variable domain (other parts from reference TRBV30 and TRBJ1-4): SQTIHQWPATLVQPVGSPLSLECTVEGTSNPNLYWYRQAAGRGLQLLFYSVGIGQISSEVPQNLSASRPQDRQFILSSKKLLLSDSGFYLCAWSPYYPTGKWDRVEKLFFGSGTQLSVL.

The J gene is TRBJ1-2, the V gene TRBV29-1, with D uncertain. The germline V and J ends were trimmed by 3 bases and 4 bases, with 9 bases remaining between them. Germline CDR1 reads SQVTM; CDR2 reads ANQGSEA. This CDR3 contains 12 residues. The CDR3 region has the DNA TGCAGCGTTGACCGGGATCCCTATGGCTACACCTTC. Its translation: CSVDRDPYGYTF.

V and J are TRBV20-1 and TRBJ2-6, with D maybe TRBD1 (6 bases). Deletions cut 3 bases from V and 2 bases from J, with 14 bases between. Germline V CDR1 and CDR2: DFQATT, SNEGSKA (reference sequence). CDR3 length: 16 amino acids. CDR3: CSARVSGVAGANVLTF. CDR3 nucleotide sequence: TGCAGTGCTAGGGTTTCAGGGGTTGCTGGGGCCAACGTCCTGACTTTC.

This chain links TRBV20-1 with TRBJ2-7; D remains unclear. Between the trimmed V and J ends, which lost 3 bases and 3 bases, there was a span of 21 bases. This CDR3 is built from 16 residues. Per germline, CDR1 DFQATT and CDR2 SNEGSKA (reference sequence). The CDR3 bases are TGCAGTGCTAGTTTCGACGGTTCCGAAGTGAGCTACGAGCAGTACTTC. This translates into CSASFDGSEVSYEQYF.

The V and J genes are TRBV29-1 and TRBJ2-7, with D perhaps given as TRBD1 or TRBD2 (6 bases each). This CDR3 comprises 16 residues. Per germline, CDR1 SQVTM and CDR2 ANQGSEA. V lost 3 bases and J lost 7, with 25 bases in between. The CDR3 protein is CSVDGSRGVLYNEQYF. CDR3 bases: TGCAGCGTTGACGGGAGTAGGGGGGTGCTCTACAATGAGCAGTACTTC.

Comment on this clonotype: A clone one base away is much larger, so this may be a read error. CDR3 in amino acids: CSVGQESCEQYF. The CDR3, as DNA: TGCAGCGTAGGACAGGAAAGCTGCGAGCAGTACTTC. This rearrangement joins TRBV29-1 to TRBJ2-7; 7 positions match TRBD1. V lost 6 bases and J lost 6; bases outside the gene matches: 8. CDR1 and CDR2 (germline): SQVTM, ANQGSEA. The CDR3 spans 12 residues.

The CDR3 here is CASSAGAPIPGAFF. In DNA form, the CDR3 reads TGTGCCAGCAGCGCGGGGGCGCCAATTCCCGGAGCTTTCTTT. The chain couples TRBV21-1 to TRBJ1-1; the listed D gene, TRBD1, was not tested against the DNA. TRBV21-1 is tagged as a pseudogene. The CDR3 contains 14 residues.

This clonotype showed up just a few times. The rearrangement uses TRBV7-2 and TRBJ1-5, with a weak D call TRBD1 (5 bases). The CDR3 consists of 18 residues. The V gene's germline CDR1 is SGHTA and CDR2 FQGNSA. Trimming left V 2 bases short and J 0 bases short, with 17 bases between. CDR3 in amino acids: CASSLRATVLYSNQPQHF. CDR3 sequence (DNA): TGTGCCAGCAGCTTACGAGCGACAGTTCTCTATAGCAATCAGCCCCAGCATTTT.

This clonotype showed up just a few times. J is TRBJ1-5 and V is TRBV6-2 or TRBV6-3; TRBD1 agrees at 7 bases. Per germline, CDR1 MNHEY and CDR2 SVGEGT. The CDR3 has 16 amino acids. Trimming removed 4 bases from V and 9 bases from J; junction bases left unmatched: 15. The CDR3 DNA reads TGTGCCAGCAGTTCCGACCGAGACAGGGACTTCGGGCCCCAGCATTTT. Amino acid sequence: CASSSDRDRDFGPQHF.

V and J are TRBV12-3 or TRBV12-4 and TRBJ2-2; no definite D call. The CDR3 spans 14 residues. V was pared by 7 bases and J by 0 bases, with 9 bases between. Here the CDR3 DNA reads TGTGCCAGCACGACTTTTTCGAACACCGGGGAGCTGTTTTTT. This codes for CASTTFSNTGELFF.

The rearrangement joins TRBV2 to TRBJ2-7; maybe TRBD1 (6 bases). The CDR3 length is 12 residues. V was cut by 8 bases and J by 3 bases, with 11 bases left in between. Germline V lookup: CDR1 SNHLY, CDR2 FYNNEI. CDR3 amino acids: CASLEQGYEQYF. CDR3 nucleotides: TGTGCCAGCCTCGAACAGGGCTACGAGCAGTACTTC.

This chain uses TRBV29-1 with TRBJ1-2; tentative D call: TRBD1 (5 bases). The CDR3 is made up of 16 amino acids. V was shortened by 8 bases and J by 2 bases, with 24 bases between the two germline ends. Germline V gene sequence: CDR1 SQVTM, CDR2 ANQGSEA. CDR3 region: CSPNAPQPGGNYGYTF. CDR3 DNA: TGCAGCCCAAACGCCCCACAACCCGGGGGGAACTATGGCTACACCTTC. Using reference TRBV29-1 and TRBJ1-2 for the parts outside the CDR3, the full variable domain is SAVISQKPSRDICQRGTSLTIQCQVDSQVTMMFWYRQQPGQSLTLIATANQGSEATYESGFVIDKFPISRPNLTFSTLTVSNMSPEDSSIYLCSPNAPQPGGNYGYTFGSGTRLTVV.